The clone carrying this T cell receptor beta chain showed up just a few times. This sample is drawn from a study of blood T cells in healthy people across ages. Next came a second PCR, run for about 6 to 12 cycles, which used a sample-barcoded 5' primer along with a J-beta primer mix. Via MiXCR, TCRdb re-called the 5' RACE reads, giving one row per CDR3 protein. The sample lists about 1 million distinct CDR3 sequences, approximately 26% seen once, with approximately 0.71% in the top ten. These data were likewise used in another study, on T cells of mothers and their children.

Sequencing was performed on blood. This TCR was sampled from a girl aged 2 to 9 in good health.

The CDR3 spells CASSYGREAFF. The CDR3 DNA reads as TGTGCCAGCAGCTACGGACGGGAAGCTTTCTTT. The V gene is TRBV2, the J gene TRBJ1-1, with D unresolved. The CDR3 contains 11 residues. Germline assignment: CDR1 SNHLY and CDR2 FYNNEI. Trimming cost V 6 bases and J 8 bases, with 10 bases left between them.